Listed here are 6 T cell receptor beta chains from one sample, sequenced in a study of T cells after yellow fever vaccination. TCRdb recomputed calls from the 5' RACE reads with MiXCR, one row per CDR3 protein. The table includes some 250,000 distinct CDR3 sequences, roughly 3.5% detected once. The sample consisted of PBMCs, taken 15 days after the yellow fever booster vaccination. Receptor source: a man aged 18 to 29 who received the YFV17D yellow fever vaccine.

This clonotype appeared many times. The chain has TRBV12-3 or TRBV12-4 and TRBJ1-2; D ambiguous. The CDR3 spans 15 residues. V was trimmed by 2 bases and J by 8 bases, leaving 18 bases between them. This chain's CDR3 is CASSLFPGFVEGYTF. The CDR3 DNA is TGTGCCAGCAGTTTATTTCCAGGTTTTGTGGAAGGCTACACCTTC.

This clonotype was seen ten or more times. The chain is built from TRBV11-2 and TRBJ2-2; possible D gene TRBD1, 5 bases. The CDR3 extends over 16 amino acids. The ends were cut back, 1 base at V and 4 bases at J, with 13 bases in the middle. The germline gives CDR1 SGHAT, CDR2 FQNNGV. For the CDR3, the DNA is TGTGCCAGCAGCTTAGGGGCTCAGCAGGGCACCGGGGAGCTGTTTTTT. This sequence encodes CASSLGAQQGTGELFF.

This clonotype came up many times. The chain is built from TRBV12-2 and TRBJ2-5. TRBV12-2 is designated a pseudogene. This CDR3 region has 13 residues. The CDR3 is CASRFIGEETQYF. CDR3 nucleotide sequence: TGTGCAAGTCGCTTCATAGGAGAAGAGACCCAGTACTTC.

In the case of this clonotype: A read error is possible here, since a much larger clone lies one base away. Here the CDR3 DNA reads TGTGCCAGCATCGGGACTAGACAGGAGGAGCAGTTCTTC. Its translation is CASIGTRQEEQFF. The chain recombines TRBV2 with TRBJ2-1, with 8 positions matching TRBD2. The CDR3 spans 13 residues. In germline, CDR1 is SNHLY, CDR2 FYNNEI. Losses at the gene ends were 7 bases for V and 10 bases for J; bases not matched to a gene: 9. The full variable domain, rest sourced from reference TRBV2 and TRBJ2-1, is EPEVTQTPSHQVTQMGQEVILRCVPISNHLYFYWYRQILGQKVEFLVSFYNNEISEKSEIFDDQFSVERPDGSNFTLKIRSTKLEDSAMYFCASIGTRQEEQFFGPGTRLTVL.

This clonotype was counted a single time. The CDR3 region is CASSQERASGVNGELFF. CDR3 coding DNA: TGCGCCAGCAGCCAAGAAAGGGCTAGCGGGGTGAACGGGGAGCTGTTTTTT. The rearrangement joins TRBV4-3 to TRBJ2-2, with 9 bases aligning to TRBD2. The length of the CDR3 is 17 residues. CDR1 and CDR2 from the germline V gene are LGHNA and YSLEER. V dropped 0 bases and J dropped 7; count of bases not matched to a gene: 9.

The chain carries TRBV5-4 and TRBJ1-2; 7 bases are shared with TRBD1. J lost 2 bases, V lost 5 bases, and 6 bases had no gene match. Per the germline V gene, CDR1 is SGHNT and CDR2 is YYREEE (reference sequence). This CDR3 region has 14 residues. For the CDR3, the DNA is TGTGCCAGCAGAAGACAGGGCCAGAACTATGGCTACACCTTC. Encoded protein: CASRRQGQNYGYTF.